These 21 T cell receptor beta chains were all obtained from the same sample, sequenced in a study of CD8 T cells in ankylosing spondylitis. TCRdb fed the 5' RACE reads into MiXCR, producing one record per CDR3 protein. The profile shows 190,000 or so distinct CDR3 sequences, 9.5% to 15% of them singletons. Sequences were obtained from blood, either unsorted or a sorted T cell fraction (not recorded which). The receptors shown here come from a male donor with ankylosing spondylitis or in good health (not recorded which).

The chain links TRBV5-1 to TRBJ2-3; 8 bases agree with TRBD2. Germline loops: CDR1 SGHRS, CDR2 YFSETQ. V shed 1 base, J shed 6 bases, and the junction held 7 bases outside the gene matches. The CDR3 spans 15 residues. CDR3 sequence reads: CASSLTSGAPDTQYF. CDR3 coding DNA: TGCGCCAGCAGCTTGACTAGCGGAGCCCCGGATACGCAGTATTTT.

This clonotype was detected only a few times. CDR3 in DNA: TGTGCCAGCAGTGAAATGCAGGGGGTCTACGAGCAGTACTTC. Amino acid sequence: CASSEMQGVYEQYF. The genes are TRBV2 and TRBJ2-7; 7 bases agree with TRBD1. CDR1 SNHLY and CDR2 FYNNEI come from the germline V gene. The CDR3 has 14 amino acids. V lost 2 bases and J lost 3; bases outside the gene matches: 4.

The genes are TRBV20-1 and TRBJ2-1; a weak D match, TRBD2 (6 bases). The CDR3 length is 12 residues. V shed 5 bases and J shed 10 bases, with 15 bases lying between them. Germline V gene lookup returns CDR1 DFQATT and CDR2 SNEGSKA (reference sequence). The CDR3 here is CSAPTGAGEQFF. The CDR3, as DNA: TGCAGTGCTCCTACGGGAGCCGGGGAGCAGTTCTTC.

The CDR3 DNA is TGCAGCGTTGAAGGGTCCTTTGAATACGGGAATGAGCAGTTCTTC. It codes for CSVEGSFEYGNEQFF. The chain combines TRBV29-1 with TRBJ2-1; D gene ambiguous. Trimming removed 1 base at V and 7 bases at J, with 17 bases between. CDR3 length: 15 amino acids. Germline V gene lookup returns CDR1 SQVTM and CDR2 ANQGSEA.

The chain employs TRBV2 and TRBJ1-5; D gene unclear. The CDR3 spans 15 residues. Germline V gene lookup returns CDR1 SNHLY and CDR2 FYNNEI. V lost 2 bases to trimming and J lost 5 bases, with 13 bases between them. CDR3 loop: CASSENSGFYQPQHF. CDR3 sequence (DNA): TGTGCCAGCAGTGAAAATTCGGGTTTCTATCAGCCCCAGCATTTT.

This clonotype was seen only a few times. This chain connects TRBV5-1 to TRBJ2-2; D tentatively fits TRBD1 or TRBD2 (5 bases each). The CDR3 is 17 residues long. Deletions cut 1 base from V and 0 bases from J, with 13 bases between. CDR1 is SGHRS, CDR2 YFSETQ, per germline. The CDR3 sequence: CASSLKFGTPNTGELFF. The CDR3 DNA reads as TGCGCCAGCAGCTTGAAATTTGGGACGCCGAACACCGGGGAGCTGTTTTTT.

This clonotype was seen a handful of times. The chain has TRBV28 and TRBJ2-7, with D possibly matching TRBD2 (5 bases). This CDR3 region has 12 residues. Germline values: CDR1 MDHEN, CDR2 SYDVKM. Trimming removed 8 bases from V and 0 bases from J, with 8 bases in between. CDR3 DNA: TGTGCCAGCTCGGACTCCTCCTACGAGCAGTACTTC. This translates into CASSDSSYEQYF.

V is TRBV7-9 and J is TRBJ2-7; 7 bases align to TRBD1. This CDR3 is built from 15 residues. Germline CDR1 SEHNR, CDR2 FQNEAQ (reference sequence). The V and J ends lost 5 bases and 0 bases, in that order; junction bases with no gene match: 7. The CDR3 reads CASSGMRDSSYEQYF. The DNA for the CDR3 is TGTGCCAGCAGCGGGATGAGGGACAGCTCCTACGAGCAGTACTTC.

There are a few counts of this clonotype. The V gene is TRBV9, the J gene TRBJ2-7; TRBD2 matches at 8 bases. Germline V CDR1 and CDR2: SGDLS, YYNGEE. The junction had 0 bases not matched to a gene; V was cut back by 1 base and J by 3 bases. The length of the CDR3 is 13 residues. The CDR3 reads CASSVTSGYEQYF. The CDR3 region has the DNA TGTGCCAGCAGCGTAACTAGCGGCTACGAGCAGTACTTC.

This clonotype was detected only a few times. The chain joins TRBV7-9 to TRBJ1-1, with D tentatively TRBD1 (5 bases). CDR3 length: 16 residues. V was cut by 7 bases and J by 0 bases, with 18 bases left in between. The V gene's germline CDR1 is SEHNR and CDR2 FQNEAQ (reference sequence). The CDR3 loop reads CASNTPERGMNTEAFF. DNA of the CDR3: TGTGCCAGCAATACCCCCGAGAGGGGCATGAACACTGAAGCTTTCTTT.

This chain uses TRBV24-1 with TRBJ2-7, with D possibly being TRBD1 (7 bases). Germline CDR1 KGHDR, CDR2 SFDVKD. V lost 0 bases and J 5 bases, leaving 13 bases between the germline ends. This CDR3 has 15 amino acids. The CDR3 region is CATSDLRRGQDEQYF. In DNA form, the CDR3 reads TGTGCCACCAGTGATTTGAGGAGGGGGCAGGACGAGCAGTACTTC.

This clonotype was counted a few times. V gene TRBV20-1 combines with J gene TRBJ2-2; TRBD2 agrees at 11 bases. J lost 1 base, V lost 5 bases, and 3 bases had no gene match. The CDR3 has 15 amino acids. Germline V gives CDR1 DFQATT, CDR2 SNEGSKA (reference sequence). The CDR3 nucleotides read TGCAGTGCTTCGCTAGCGGGAGGGAACACCGGGGAGCTGTTTTTT. The encoded protein is CSASLAGGNTGELFF.

This chain uses TRBV4-1 with TRBJ2-7; D is uncertain. Germline CDR1 and CDR2: MGHRA and YSYEKL. The CDR3 covers 15 residues. The V end lost 5 bases, the J end lost 0 bases, and 14 bases lay between the germline ends. CDR3 amino acids: CASSTSTVFSYEQYF. The DNA for the CDR3 is TGCGCCAGCAGCACCTCGACGGTTTTCTCCTACGAGCAGTACTTC.

This clonotype was observed many times. The chain joins TRBV5-1 to TRBJ1-1; the D is unclear. V gave up 3 bases and J gave up 3 bases, with 9 bases separating them. CDR1 is SGHRS, CDR2 YFSETQ, per germline. This CDR3 region has 13 residues. The CDR3 DNA reads as TGCGCCAGCAGCTCTTGGGGAGACACTGAAGCTTTCTTT. It translates to CASSSWGDTEAFF.

This clonotype was counted only a few times. V is TRBV4-1 and J is TRBJ1-1; TRBD1 might be the D (5 bases). Germline lookup yields CDR1 MGHRA and CDR2 YSYEKL. The CDR3 spans 18 residues. Trimming took 0 bases from V and 5 from J, leaving 22 bases between them. CDR3 DNA: TGCGCCAGCAGCCAAGATCCCATTGTTGGGGCAGCGAGGACTGAAGCTTTCTTT. It specifies CASSQDPIVGAARTEAFF.

This clonotype was found many times. V and J are TRBV15 and TRBJ2-7; 7 bases fit TRBD2. Germline assignment: CDR1 LNHNV and CDR2 YYDKDF (reference sequence). This CDR3 region has 14 residues. Unmatched junction bases numbered 9, after V lost 5 bases and J lost 5 bases. In nucleotides, the CDR3 is TGTGCCACCAGCCCTCGGACTAGAACCCACGAGCAGTACTTC. Encoded protein: CATSPRTRTHEQYF.

V gene TRBV10-1 combines with J gene TRBJ2-2; 8 positions match TRBD1. Germline V gene data show CDR1 as WNHNN and CDR2 as SYGVQD (reference sequence). The CDR3 has 13 amino acids. The V and J ends lost 9 bases and 5 bases, in that order; junction bases with no gene match: 5. The CDR3 loop is CARTDRETGELFF. Written as DNA, the CDR3 is TGCGCCAGGACGGACAGGGAGACCGGGGAGCTGTTTTTT.

In its sample, this clonotype was seen a few times. The chain uses TRBV12-3 or TRBV12-4 and TRBJ1-1; 7 bases are shared with TRBD1. This CDR3 comprises 12 residues. The junction had 8 bases not matched to a gene; V was cut back by 5 bases and J by 11 bases. The CDR3 DNA reads as TGTGCCAGCAGTCCAGGGGGGGCTGTGGCTTTCTTT. It is translated as CASSPGGAVAFF.

CDR3 protein: CASSYGAPGSGANVLTF. The CDR3 region has the DNA TGTGCCAGCAGTTATGGGGCGCCGGGCTCTGGGGCCAACGTCCTGACTTTC. The rearrangement joins TRBV12-3 or TRBV12-4 to TRBJ2-6; perhaps TRBD1 as D (5 bases). V lost 4 bases, J lost 0 bases, and 13 bases lay in between. This CDR3 comprises 17 residues.

This clonotype has at least ten counts. The CDR3 nucleotides are TGTGCCAGCAGCTTGGGCAGGGGTGGCACTGAAGCTTTCTTT. It specifies CASSLGRGGTEAFF. V and J are TRBV5-5 and TRBJ1-1; D is perhaps TRBD1 (6 bases). Trimming shortened V by 0 bases and J by 4 bases, and 10 bases separated the two germline ends. The CDR3 loop spans 14 amino acids. Germline assignment: CDR1 SGHKS and CDR2 YYEKEE (reference sequence). Full variable domain (remainder filled in from reference TRBV5-5 and TRBJ1-1): DAGVTQSPTHLIKTRGQQVTLRCSPISGHKSVSWYQQVLGQGPQFIFQYYEKEERGRGNFPDRFSARQFPNYSSELNVNALLLGDSALYLCASSLGRGGTEAFFGQGTRLTVV.

This clonotype was counted between two and nine times. The rearrangement links TRBV15 to TRBJ2-1, with 9 bases aligning to TRBD2. This CDR3 is built from 15 residues. Germline V gives CDR1 LNHNV, CDR2 YYDKDF (reference sequence). With 4 bases clipped from V and 2 bases from J, the junction kept 3 bases outside the gene matches. The CDR3 nucleotides are TGTGCCACCAGCATTAGCGGGAGTCCCTACAATGAGCAGTTCTTC. Its protein is CATSISGSPYNEQFF.